The next 26 T cell receptor beta chains were all read from a single sample in a study of blood T cell repertoires in COVID-19. Using immunoSEQ multiplex PCR, the repertoire was profiled, and TCRdb retains in-frame clones only, with some absent. The sample yields hundreds of thousands of clones, more than 80% seen once. The sequenced sample was peripheral blood. The origin of the receptors is a woman aged 18-35 years with acute or convalescent COVID-19.

The chain couples TRBV11-3 to TRBJ1-1, with 9 bases identical to TRBD1. In germline, CDR1 is SGHNT, CDR2 YENEEA. This CDR3 contains 15 residues. V lost 5 bases, J lost 1 base, and 5 bases stayed unmatched. The CDR3 DNA follows: TGTGCCAGCAGCCCAGGACAGGGGAGGAACACTGAAGCTTTCTTT. Protein: CASSPGQGRNTEAFF.

This clone was detected only a few times. The gene calls are TRBV19 and TRBJ1-2; 7 bases are a match to TRBD1. With V trimmed by 9 bases and J by 5 bases, 9 bases remained unmatched. Looked up from germline, CDR1 is LNHDA and CDR2 is SQIVND (reference sequence). There are 13 residues in the CDR3. CDR3 loop: CASRKGGKYGYTF. The CDR3 DNA reads TGTGCCAGCAGGAAAGGGGGCAAGTATGGCTACACCTTC.

The chain carries TRBV6-6 and TRBJ1-3; D not certain. The CDR3 runs 14 residues. Germline-derived CDR1 and CDR2 are MNHNY and SVGAGI (reference sequence). V lost 10 bases to trimming and J lost 0 bases, with 13 bases between them. The CDR3 DNA reads as TGTGCCACCGTTTTGGCGGGCTCTGGAAACACCATATATTTT. Translated, it gives CATVLAGSGNTIYF.

The chain employs TRBV30 and TRBJ1-5, with a weak D call TRBD1 (5 bases). CDR1 GTSNPN and CDR2 SVGIG come from the germline V gene (reference sequence). This CDR3 contains 13 residues. The V and J ends lost 1 base and 5 bases respectively, with 9 bases between them. The DNA for the CDR3 is TGTGCCTGGAGTGAAGGGGTCTATCAGCCCCAGCATTTT. This sequence encodes CAWSEGVYQPQHF.

This sequence joins TRBV4-3 and TRBJ1-1, with D possibly being TRBD1 (5 bases). V was pared by 0 bases and J by 3 bases, with 14 bases between. The CDR3 is 16 residues long. Per germline, CDR1 LGHNA and CDR2 YSLEER. This CDR3 reads CASSQEGALDDTEAFF. The CDR3 bases are TGCGCCAGCAGCCAAGAAGGGGCTTTAGATGACACTGAAGCTTTCTTT.

This clone was counted a single time. The genes are TRBV19 and TRBJ1-2; the D gene is possibly TRBD1 (5 bases). Germline CDR1 reads LNHDA; CDR2 reads SQIVND (reference sequence). This CDR3 is built from 15 residues. V was cut by 10 bases and J by 4 bases, with 22 bases left in between. The CDR3 is CANPREKHGGYGYTF. Here the CDR3 DNA reads TGTGCCAACCCCAGAGAGAAACACGGGGGCTATGGCTACACCTTC.

The chain carries TRBV30 and TRBJ1-5; tentative D call: TRBD1 (5 bases). This CDR3 comprises 12 residues. V was trimmed by 7 bases and J by 7 bases, leaving 14 bases between them. Germline V lookup: CDR1 GTSNPN, CDR2 SVGIG (reference sequence). The CDR3 loop is CASSRRGQPQHF. CDR3 DNA: TGTGCCTCCAGCCGGAGGGGACAGCCCCAGCATTTT.

The chain combines TRBV7-6 with TRBJ1-3; weak D call: TRBD1 (5 bases). Germline values: CDR1 SGHVS, CDR2 FNYEAQ. The CDR3 length is 18 residues. V lost 5 bases to trimming and J lost 0 bases, with 20 bases between them. CDR3 sequence (DNA): TGTGCCAGCAGCGGAGGGGTGGGCCTGTGGAGCTCTGGAAACACCATATATTTT. It yields the protein CASSGGVGLWSSGNTIYF.

This rearrangement joins TRBV2 to TRBJ1-2; 9 bases map to TRBD1. V gave up 11 bases and J gave up 6 bases; unmatched junction bases: 10. CDR1 SNHLY and CDR2 FYNNEI come from the germline V gene. CDR3 length equals 13 residues. CDR3 coding DNA: TGTGCCGGAAAAACAGGGGGCGTCGATGGCTACACCTTC. This codes for CAGKTGGVDGYTF.

V and J are TRBV5-1 and TRBJ2-1; D not resolved. In germline, CDR1 is SGHRS, CDR2 YFSETQ. Trimming cost V 0 bases and J 2 bases, with 12 bases left between them. The CDR3 length is 16 residues. The CDR3 DNA reads as TGCGCCAGCAGCTTGGCCAGGAAGTTAACCTACAATGAGCAGTTCTTC. It is translated as CASSLARKLTYNEQFF.

The CDR3 protein is CASSLKPPGQLLPYEQYF. The CDR3 coding sequence is TGTGCCAGCAGCTTAAAACCACCGGGACAGCTCTTACCTTACGAGCAGTACTTC. The chain recombines TRBV11-2 with TRBJ2-7; 7 positions match TRBD1. V was clipped by 2 bases and J by 4 bases; unmatched bases: 17. The CDR3 runs 18 residues. Germline values: CDR1 SGHAT, CDR2 FQNNGV.

This chain uses TRBV6-2 or TRBV6-3 with TRBJ1-1; TRBD1 might be the D (5 bases). Looked up from germline, CDR1 is MNHEY and CDR2 is SVGEGT. Trimming took 5 bases from V and 4 from J, leaving 14 bases between them. The CDR3 is 14 amino acids. CDR3 DNA sequence: TGTGCCAGCAGTCTCACGGGGGGGTCCACTGAAGCTTTCTTT. It is translated as CASSLTGGSTEAFF.

This sequence joins TRBV5-5 and TRBJ2-1; the match to TRBD2 covers 7 bases. This CDR3 comprises 16 residues. J lost 10 bases, V lost 3 bases, and 16 bases had no gene match. Germline CDR1 and CDR2: SGHKS and YYEKEE (reference sequence). The DNA of the CDR3 is TGTGCCAGCAGCTCCCCGGAGGGGAGGGGTACGGGGGAGCAGTTCTTC. This gives the protein CASSSPEGRGTGEQFF.

This chain uses TRBV6-1 with TRBJ1-5; 8 bases line up with TRBD1. This CDR3 region has 14 residues. The J segment lost 6 bases and the V segment lost 2 bases, leaving 3 bases of the junction unmatched. Germline V gives CDR1 MNHNS, CDR2 SASEGT. CDR3 region: CASSENRGGQPQHF. CDR3 bases: TGTGCCAGCAGTGAAAACAGGGGGGGTCAGCCCCAGCATTTT.

This clone occurred once. The CDR3 sequence is CASSQETGTSYEQYF. CDR3 in DNA: TGTGCCAGCAGTCAAGAGACAGGAACCTCCTACGAGCAGTACTTC. V and J are TRBV6-4 and TRBJ2-7, with D maybe TRBD1 (6 bases). The CDR3 runs 15 residues. The V gene's germline CDR1 is MRHNA and CDR2 SNTAGT. The ends were cut back, 5 bases at V and 0 bases at J, with 14 bases in the middle.

The V gene is TRBV7-2, the J gene TRBJ2-1; no firm D call. The germline V gene has CDR1 SGHTA and CDR2 FQGNSA. Trimming removed 1 base at V and 6 bases at J, with 16 bases between. This CDR3 spans 16 amino acids. The CDR3 reads CASSLGLNPQFNEQFF. The CDR3 region has the DNA TGTGCCAGCAGCTTAGGACTGAATCCCCAATTCAATGAGCAGTTCTTC.

The chain carries TRBV5-5 and TRBJ1-2; D gene uncertain. The CDR3 has 14 residues. The germline V gene encodes CDR1 SGHKS and CDR2 YYEKEE (reference sequence). The germline V and J ends were trimmed by 0 bases and 4 bases, with 10 bases remaining between them. The CDR3 sequence is CASSLDPDSYGYTF. CDR3 DNA sequence: TGTGCCAGCAGCTTGGATCCGGACTCCTATGGCTACACCTTC.

V gene TRBV12-1 combines with J gene TRBJ2-1; TRBD2, as called in the table, went unchecked against the DNA. TRBV12-1 is a documented pseudogene. The CDR3 extends over 19 amino acids. The CDR3 region has the DNA TGTGCCAGCAGCTTTGAGGGGACTAGTCGCGAAGTGTCCTACAATGAGCAGTTCTTC. Amino acids: CASSFEGTSREVSYNEQFF.

This clone was found a few times. The CDR3 region has the DNA TGTGCCAGCAGTTTAGAGCTCAGGGCGAACACCGGGGAGCTGTTTTTT. Translating it yields CASSLELRANTGELFF. The V gene is TRBV27, the J gene TRBJ2-2; D possibly corresponds to TRBD1 (5 bases). This CDR3 has 16 residues. With 2 bases removed from V and 0 bases from J, the gap between germline ends came to 10 bases. Germline V lookup: CDR1 MNHEY, CDR2 SMNVEV (reference sequence).

The chain employs TRBV5-1 and TRBJ2-7; 8 positions match TRBD2. The CDR3 has 16 residues. V lost 0 bases, J lost 4 bases, and 9 bases stayed unmatched. Germline V gives CDR1 SGHRS, CDR2 YFSETQ. CDR3 protein: CASSLGPGLGGYEQYF. The DNA of the CDR3 is TGCGCCAGCAGCTTGGGGCCGGGACTAGGGGGGTACGAGCAGTACTTC.

This clone occurred once. The chain uses TRBV9 and TRBJ2-5, with 11 nucleotides matching TRBD2. The CDR3 sequence is 16 residues long. Germline loops: CDR1 SGDLS, CDR2 YYNGEE. Trimming took 0 bases from V and 5 from J; bases not matched to a gene: 6. The CDR3 nucleotides read TGTGCCAGCAGCGTAGTTTTTCGACTAGCGGGGGAGACCCAGTACTTC. Translation: CASSVVFRLAGETQYF.

This chain uses TRBV5-4 with TRBJ1-2, with TRBD1 matching over 7 bases. The length of the CDR3 is 13 residues. Trimming removed 4 bases from V and 2 bases from J; junction bases left unmatched: 2. Germline V gene data show CDR1 as SGHNT and CDR2 as YYREEE (reference sequence). Here the CDR3 DNA reads TGTGCCAGCAGCCGGGACAGAAACTATGGCTACACCTTC. As protein: CASSRDRNYGYTF.

The chain has TRBV12-3 or TRBV12-4 and TRBJ2-5, with TRBD2 matching over 7 bases. CDR3 length: 13 amino acids. V gave up 8 bases and J gave up 5 bases; unmatched junction bases: 8. The CDR3 reads CASRRSGGETQYF. CDR3 coding DNA: TGTGCCAGCCGCCGGTCCGGGGGGGAGACCCAGTACTTC.

The rearrangement joins TRBV27 to TRBJ2-3; D uncertain. Trimming took 2 bases from V and 6 from J, leaving 15 bases between them. There are 15 residues in the CDR3. The germline gives CDR1 MNHEY, CDR2 SMNVEV (reference sequence). In DNA, the CDR3 is TGTGCCAGCAGTTTAAGCTCCCGCGCCGCGGATACGCAGTATTTT. Translating it yields CASSLSSRAADTQYF.

V gene TRBV29-1 combines with J gene TRBJ1-5; D is uncertain. V gave up 4 bases and J gave up 4 bases, with 8 bases separating them. This CDR3 has 12 residues. CDR1 and CDR2 (germline): SQVTM, ANQGSEA. Written as DNA, the CDR3 is TGCAGCGTTGGCAGCGAGAATCAGCCCCAGCATTTT. It is translated as CSVGSENQPQHF.

The chain couples TRBV27 to TRBJ1-2, with D maybe TRBD1 (5 bases). CDR1 MNHEY and CDR2 SMNVEV come from the germline V gene (reference sequence). Trimming left V 8 bases short and J 8 bases short, with 18 bases between. This CDR3 spans 13 amino acids. The CDR3 DNA is TGTGCCAGCTGGACATCGACGGGAGAAGGCTACACCTTC. Protein sequence: CASWTSTGEGYTF.